This TCR beta chain stems from a study of blood T cell repertoires in COVID-19. Study-wide background: Spain, Italy and the United States supplied samples that represented acute and convalescent COVID-19.

The authors' processing: Estimation of nucleated cell counts relied on the amplification of reference gene primers. Using immunoSEQ multiplex PCR, the repertoire was profiled, and TCRdb retains in-frame clones only, with some absent. V, J and clone size are those of that table, while D and trimming were read from the DNA. The sample contains 35,000 to 50,000 clones, approximately 89% of which appear only once. V gave up 4 bases and J gave up 0 bases; unmatched junction bases: 4. CDR3 size: 15 residues. CDR1 is SGDLS, CDR2 YYNGEE, per germline. Material for sequencing was peripheral blood. The chain has TRBV9 and TRBJ2-1, with 7 bases lining up with TRBD1. This TCR came from a man between 60 and 70 years old with acute or convalescent COVID-19. The DNA of the CDR3 is TGTGCCAGCAGCAAACAGGGGAGCTCCTACAATGAGCAGTTCTTC. Its protein product is CASSKQGSSYNEQFF.